The rows below give T cell receptor beta chains drawn from one sample of a study of metastatic and nonmetastatic thyroid tumors. TCRdb reprocessed the PCR reads via MiXCR. The repertoire holds fewer than 35,000 clones, with over 12% as singletons. Sample: blood. The receptor set was obtained from a male donor with papillary thyroid cancer or a benign thyroid nodule (not recorded which). Some clones in this sample may be carry-over from other donors' samples. Each CDR3 is given with its conserved first and last residue. Fields, in order: CDR3 DNA, CDR3 protein, clone size, D gene, J gene, V gene. D genes are given only for firm matches. Clone size is not always given. Where it is, it says once, few, many or a class for expanded clones.

cdr3_nt: TGTGCCAGCAGCCAGGACTATGGCTACACCTTC; cdr3_aa: CASSQDYGYTF; clone_size: few; d_call: NA; j_call: TRBJ1-2; v_call: TRBV3-1
cdr3_nt: TGTGCCAGCAGCCCCCGGACAGGCAGCACAGATACGCAGTATTTT; cdr3_aa: CASSPRTGSTDTQYF; clone_size: many; d_call: TRBD1; j_call: TRBJ2-3; v_call: TRBV7-6
cdr3_nt: TGTGCCAGCAGCTTAGACTCGGCGTATGGCTACACCTTC; cdr3_aa: CASSLDSAYGYTF; clone_size: many; d_call: NA; j_call: TRBJ1-2; v_call: TRBV7-9
cdr3_nt: TGCAGTGCTAGAGATCTCCAGGGTAACAATCAGCCCCAGCATTTT; cdr3_aa: CSARDLQGNNQPQHF; clone_size: many; d_call: NA; j_call: TRBJ1-5; v_call: TRBV20-1
cdr3_nt: TGCGCCAGCAGCTTGGTAGGGGCTACGGGAGGAAACACCATATATTTT; cdr3_aa: CASSLVGATGGNTIYF; clone_size: many; d_call: NA; j_call: TRBJ1-3; v_call: TRBV5-1
cdr3_nt: TGTGCCAGCAGGGATATAGCGGGCACGACGCAGTATTTT; cdr3_aa: CASRDIAGTTQYF; clone_size: many; d_call: TRBD2; j_call: TRBJ2-3; v_call: TRBV6-1
cdr3_nt: TGTGCCAGCAGCCAAGGGAATGAGCAGTTCTTC; cdr3_aa: CASSQGNEQFF; clone_size: many; d_call: NA; j_call: TRBJ2-1; v_call: TRBV3-1
cdr3_nt: TGTGCCAGCAGTCCTGGATCTACCTCTGGGGCCAACGTCCTTACTTTC; cdr3_aa: CASSPGSTSGANVLTF; clone_size: NA; d_call: NA; j_call: TRBJ2-6; v_call: TRBV6-1
cdr3_nt: TGTGCCAGCAGCTTAAATATTGGACAGGGATATGAAGCTTTCTTT; cdr3_aa: CASSLNIGQGYEAFF; clone_size: NA; d_call: TRBD1; j_call: TRBJ1-1; v_call: TRBV11-2
cdr3_nt: TGTGCCACCAGTGATTTCAAGACTAGCGGGAGAGGGCCCGGGGAGCTGTTTTTT; cdr3_aa: CATSDFKTSGRGPGELFF; clone_size: NA; d_call: TRBD2; j_call: TRBJ2-2; v_call: TRBV24-1
cdr3_nt: TGTGCCAGCAGTTACGGGGATAGCGGGAGGCCCTGGCACAATGAGCAGTTCTTC; cdr3_aa: CASSYGDSGRPWHNEQFF; clone_size: few; d_call: TRBD2; j_call: TRBJ2-1; v_call: TRBV6-6
cdr3_nt: TGTGCCAGCAGCGTAGGCGTGGGACTAGCGGCCTACAATGAGCAGTTCTTC; cdr3_aa: CASSVGVGLAAYNEQFF; clone_size: many; d_call: TRBD2; j_call: TRBJ2-1; v_call: TRBV9
cdr3_nt: TGCAGTGCTAAACAGGGAGTAGGCCTCCACTTT; cdr3_aa: CSAKQGVGLHF; clone_size: many; d_call: NA; j_call: TRBJ1-6; v_call: TRBV20-1
cdr3_nt: TGTGCCAGCTACGAGACAGGGTATAGCACCTTGGAGCTGTTTTTT; cdr3_aa: CASYETGYSTLELFF; clone_size: NA; d_call: TRBD1; j_call: TRBJ2-2; v_call: TRBV6-1
cdr3_nt: TGCAGTGCTGCGGGACTAGCGGGATCCACAGATACGCAGTATTTT; cdr3_aa: CSAAGLAGSTDTQYF; clone_size: many; d_call: TRBD2; j_call: TRBJ2-3; v_call: TRBV20-1
cdr3_nt: TGTGCCAGCAGCCAAGATTATTCCGGGTTTCCCACTGAAGCTTTCTTT; cdr3_aa: CASSQDYSGFPTEAFF; clone_size: many; d_call: NA; j_call: TRBJ1-1; v_call: TRBV3-1
cdr3_nt: TGCAGTGCGCCGGCTCTAGCGGCTTTAGCCAAAAACATTCAGTACTTC; cdr3_aa: CSAPALAALAKNIQYF; clone_size: NA; d_call: TRBD2; j_call: TRBJ2-4; v_call: TRBV20-1
cdr3_nt: TGTGCCAGCATCCTACCTAGCGGTGAGCAGTTCTTC; cdr3_aa: CASILPSGEQFF; clone_size: few; d_call: TRBD2; j_call: TRBJ2-1; v_call: TRBV7-8
cdr3_nt: TGTGCCAGCAGCTTACGTATATCAAGCGACAATGAGCAGTTCTTC; cdr3_aa: CASSLRISSDNEQFF; clone_size: many; d_call: NA; j_call: TRBJ2-1; v_call: TRBV11-2
cdr3_nt: TGTGCCAGCCGTAAAGCTAACTATGGCTACACCTTC; cdr3_aa: CASRKANYGYTF; clone_size: NA; d_call: NA; j_call: TRBJ1-2; v_call: TRBV6-1
cdr3_nt: TGCGCCAGCAGAGGCGGACAGGCCCCTGGAAAAACCATATATTTT; cdr3_aa: CASRGGQAPGKTIYF; clone_size: NA; d_call: TRBD1; j_call: TRBJ1-3; v_call: TRBV10-2
cdr3_nt: TGCAGTGCTAGTACGAGACTATCGGGAGGACCCTCCTACGAGCAGTACTTC; cdr3_aa: CSASTRLSGGPSYEQYF; clone_size: NA; d_call: TRBD2; j_call: TRBJ2-7; v_call: TRBV20-1
cdr3_nt: TGTGCCAGCAGCTTAGAGGCTAGCGGGACTGGCGAGCAGTACTTC; cdr3_aa: CASSLEASGTGEQYF; clone_size: NA; d_call: TRBD2; j_call: TRBJ2-7; v_call: TRBV7-2
cdr3_nt: TGCGCCAGCAGTGGAGGGGGCGGTACCGGGGAGCTGTTTTTT; cdr3_aa: CASSGGGGTGELFF; clone_size: NA; d_call: TRBD1; j_call: TRBJ2-2; v_call: TRBV10-2
cdr3_nt: TGTGCCAGCAGCCAGGGTAGGAATGGCTACACCTTC; cdr3_aa: CASSQGRNGYTF; clone_size: NA; d_call: NA; j_call: TRBJ1-2; v_call: TRBV28
cdr3_nt: TGCAGTGCTAGAGCGCCGAACTACGAGCAGTACTTC; cdr3_aa: CSARAPNYEQYF; clone_size: many; d_call: NA; j_call: TRBJ2-7; v_call: TRBV20-1
cdr3_nt: TGCAGTGCCTTGTTACTAGCGAACACCGGGGAGCTGTTTTTT; cdr3_aa: CSALLLANTGELFF; clone_size: NA; d_call: NA; j_call: TRBJ2-2; v_call: TRBV20-1
cdr3_nt: TGTGCCAGCTACGGGTCAACTAGCGGATCCTACGAGCAGTACTTC; cdr3_aa: CASYGSTSGSYEQYF; clone_size: NA; d_call: TRBD2; j_call: TRBJ2-7; v_call: TRBV6-1
cdr3_nt: TGTGCCAGCGCGGGACTCCCCACAGATACGCAGTATTTT; cdr3_aa: CASAGLPTDTQYF; clone_size: many; d_call: NA; j_call: TRBJ2-3; v_call: TRBV6-1
cdr3_nt: TGTGCCAGCAGTTACTCGCAACAGGGGGCTAAGGCGGCTTTCTTT; cdr3_aa: CASSYSQQGAKAAFF; clone_size: few; d_call: TRBD1; j_call: TRBJ1-1; v_call: TRBV6-5
cdr3_nt: TGTGCCAGCAGCTCATCGGGACAGCCCTATGGCTACACCTTC; cdr3_aa: CASSSSGQPYGYTF; clone_size: many; d_call: TRBD1; j_call: TRBJ1-2; v_call: TRBV28
cdr3_nt: TGTGCCTGGAGTGTGATAGGACAGGGATACGAGCAGTACTTC; cdr3_aa: CAWSVIGQGYEQYF; clone_size: many; d_call: TRBD1; j_call: TRBJ2-7; v_call: TRBV30
cdr3_nt: TGTGCCAGCCGACCGACCAGGGGGCCCGCTGGAAACACCATATATTTT; cdr3_aa: CASRPTRGPAGNTIYF; clone_size: many; d_call: TRBD1; j_call: TRBJ1-3; v_call: TRBV28
cdr3_nt: TGTGCCAGCAACCCCCAATATACCTACGAGCAGTACTTC; cdr3_aa: CASNPQYTYEQYF; clone_size: many; d_call: NA; j_call: TRBJ2-7; v_call: TRBV6-1
cdr3_nt: TGCAGTGCTGGCGGGACAGGGGGTTACCTCCACGAGCAGTACTTC; cdr3_aa: CSAGGTGGYLHEQYF; clone_size: medium-sized; d_call: TRBD1; j_call: TRBJ2-7; v_call: TRBV20-1
cdr3_nt: TGTGCCAGCTGGTCCTTACGGACAGCCCCATCAAGCTTCTCCTACAATGAGCAGTTCTTC; cdr3_aa: CASWSLRTAPSSFSYNEQFF; clone_size: many; d_call: NA; j_call: TRBJ2-1; v_call: TRBV18
cdr3_nt: TGTGCCACCATAGCCCAAGGCAATCAGCCCCAGCATTTT; cdr3_aa: CATIAQGNQPQHF; clone_size: many; d_call: NA; j_call: TRBJ1-5; v_call: TRBV28
cdr3_nt: TGTGCCAGCAGCCCGGACGGTAATCAGCCCCAGCATTTT; cdr3_aa: CASSPDGNQPQHF; clone_size: many; d_call: NA; j_call: TRBJ1-5; v_call: TRBV7-2
cdr3_nt: TGCAGTGCCCATGGACAGGGGGCCTACGAGCAGTACTTC; cdr3_aa: CSAHGQGAYEQYF; clone_size: many; d_call: TRBD1; j_call: TRBJ2-7; v_call: TRBV20-1
cdr3_nt: TGCGCCAGCAGCCAGACAGGGAGACCTCGGGAGCCCCAGCATTTT; cdr3_aa: CASSQTGRPREPQHF; clone_size: NA; d_call: TRBD1; j_call: TRBJ1-5; v_call: TRBV4-1
cdr3_nt: TGTGCCAGCAGCCAAGAGTGGAGGGCTAGGAATTCACCCCTCCACTTT; cdr3_aa: CASSQEWRARNSPLHF; clone_size: many; d_call: NA; j_call: TRBJ1-6; v_call: TRBV4-2
cdr3_nt: TGTGCCAGCAGCCTAGCGGGAGTTGGCGAGCAGTACTTC; cdr3_aa: CASSLAGVGEQYF; clone_size: many; d_call: TRBD2; j_call: TRBJ2-7; v_call: TRBV9
cdr3_nt: TGTGCCTGTAAGGTTGGGTGGTTGTCCTGCGGGGAGCTGTTTTTT; cdr3_aa: CACKVGWLSCGELFF; clone_size: NA; d_call: NA; j_call: TRBJ2-2; v_call: TRBV30
cdr3_nt: TGCGCCAGCAGCTTGATCAGCGGGAGGGGCGAGCAGTACTTC; cdr3_aa: CASSLISGRGEQYF; clone_size: many; d_call: TRBD2; j_call: TRBJ2-7; v_call: TRBV5-1
cdr3_nt: TGTGCCAGCAGAGCAACAGGGACCGGGGAGCTGTTTTTT; cdr3_aa: CASRATGTGELFF; clone_size: medium-sized; d_call: NA; j_call: TRBJ2-2; v_call: TRBV12-3/TRBV12-4
cdr3_nt: TGTGCCAGCAGTTTAACGGGGCGTCACAATCAGCCCCAGCATTTT; cdr3_aa: CASSLTGRHNQPQHF; clone_size: NA; d_call: NA; j_call: TRBJ1-5; v_call: TRBV28
cdr3_nt: TGTGCCTGGAATCCGGGACAGGGGTGGTGGGAGACCCAGTACTTC; cdr3_aa: CAWNPGQGWWETQYF; clone_size: many; d_call: TRBD1; j_call: TRBJ2-5; v_call: TRBV30
cdr3_nt: TGTGCCAGCAGTTACTCAGGGCGGGATGAGCAGTTCTTC; cdr3_aa: CASSYSGRDEQFF; clone_size: few; d_call: NA; j_call: TRBJ2-1; v_call: TRBV6-6
cdr3_nt: TGTGCCAGCAGCCGGAGCACAGATACGCAGTATTTT; cdr3_aa: CASSRSTDTQYF; clone_size: many; d_call: NA; j_call: TRBJ2-3; v_call: TRBV5-6
cdr3_nt: TGTGCCAGCAGCCTAAGCCCAGCGGGGGCATTGGATACGCAGTATTTT; cdr3_aa: CASSLSPAGALDTQYF; clone_size: NA; d_call: TRBD2; j_call: TRBJ2-3; v_call: TRBV11-2